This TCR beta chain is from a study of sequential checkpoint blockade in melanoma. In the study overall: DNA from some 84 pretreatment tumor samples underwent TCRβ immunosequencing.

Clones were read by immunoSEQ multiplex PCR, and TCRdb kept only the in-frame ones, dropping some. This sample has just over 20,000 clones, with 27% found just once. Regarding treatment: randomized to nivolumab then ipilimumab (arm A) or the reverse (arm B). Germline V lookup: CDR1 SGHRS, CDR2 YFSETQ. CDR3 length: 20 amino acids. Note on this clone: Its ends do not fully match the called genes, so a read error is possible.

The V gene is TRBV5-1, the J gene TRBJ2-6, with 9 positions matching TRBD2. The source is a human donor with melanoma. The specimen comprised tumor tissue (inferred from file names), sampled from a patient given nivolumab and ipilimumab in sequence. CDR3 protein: CTSSLEVTSGPFSGANVLTF. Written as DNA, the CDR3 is TGCACCAGCAGCTTGGAGGTGACTAGCGGACCTTTTTCTGGGGCCAACGTCCTGACTTTC.